This T cell receptor beta chain originates from a study of CXCR3-negative and CXCR3-positive naive CD8 T cells. General study results and limits: CXCR3-positive naive cells carried more hydrophobic TRB CDR3s than CXCR3-negative ones. TRB CDR3 properties served as the basis for inferring TCR strength, and surface CD5 was comparable between naive subsets.

CDR3 length: 12 residues. From germline, CDR1 is SGHRS and CDR2 YFSETQ. Naive CD8+ T lymphocytes were specified as CD45RO-CCR7+CD27+CD95-. UMI-tagged TRB cDNA libraries were built via 5' RACE. Each CDR3 protein gets one entry in TCRdb, which reprocessed the 5' RACE reads and gives no DNA. Its table lists some 130,000 distinct CDR3 sequences. About this clonotype: Its specificity is not known.

The chain uses TRBV5-1 and TRBJ2-1. The receptor was isolated from a human donor in good health. Some clones in this sample may be carry-over from other donors' samples. Sequencing used naive CXCR3- CD8+ T cells from blood. The subset is: CD45RO-CCR7+CD27+CD95- naive CD8+ T cells lacking CXCR3 (TNR3-). The CDR3 reads CASSSTVNEQFF.